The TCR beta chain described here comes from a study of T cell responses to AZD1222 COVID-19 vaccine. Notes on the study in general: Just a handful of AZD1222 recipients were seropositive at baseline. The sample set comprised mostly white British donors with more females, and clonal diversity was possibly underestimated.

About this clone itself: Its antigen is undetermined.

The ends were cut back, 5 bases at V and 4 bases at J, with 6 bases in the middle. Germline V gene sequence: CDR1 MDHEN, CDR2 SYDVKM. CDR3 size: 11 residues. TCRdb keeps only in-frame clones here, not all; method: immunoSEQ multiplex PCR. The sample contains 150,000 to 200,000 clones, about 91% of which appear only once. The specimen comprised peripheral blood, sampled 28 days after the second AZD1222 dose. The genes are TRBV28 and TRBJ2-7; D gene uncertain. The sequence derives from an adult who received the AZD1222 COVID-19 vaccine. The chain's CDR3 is CASSERYEQYF. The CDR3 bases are TGTGCCAGCAGTGAGAGATACGAGCAGTACTTC.